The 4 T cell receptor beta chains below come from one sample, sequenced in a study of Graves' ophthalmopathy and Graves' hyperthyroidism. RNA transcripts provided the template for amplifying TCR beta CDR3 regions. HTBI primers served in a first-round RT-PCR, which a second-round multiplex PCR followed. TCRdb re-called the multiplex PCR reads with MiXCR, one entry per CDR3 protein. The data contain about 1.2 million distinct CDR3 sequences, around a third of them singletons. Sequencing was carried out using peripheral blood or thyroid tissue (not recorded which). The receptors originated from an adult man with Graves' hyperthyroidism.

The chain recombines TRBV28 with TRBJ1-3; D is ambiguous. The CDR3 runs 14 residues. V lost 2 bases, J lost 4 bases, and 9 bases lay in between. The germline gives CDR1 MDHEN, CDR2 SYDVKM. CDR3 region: CASSLPRPGNTIYF. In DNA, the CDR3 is TGTGCCAGCAGTTTACCACGGCCCGGAAACACCATATATTTT.

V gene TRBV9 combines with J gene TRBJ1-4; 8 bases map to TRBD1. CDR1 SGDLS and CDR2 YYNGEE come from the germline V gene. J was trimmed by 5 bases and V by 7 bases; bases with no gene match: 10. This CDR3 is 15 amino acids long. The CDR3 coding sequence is TGTGCCAGCTCACCCCGGACAGGGTGGAATGAAAAACTGTTTTTT. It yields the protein CASSPRTGWNEKLFF.

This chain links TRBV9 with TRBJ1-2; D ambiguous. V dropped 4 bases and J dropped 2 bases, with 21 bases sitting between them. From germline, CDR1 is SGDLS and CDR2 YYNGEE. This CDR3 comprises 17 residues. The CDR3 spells CASSQLIRALPNYGYTF. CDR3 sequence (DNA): TGTGCCAGCAGCCAGCTAATTCGTGCCCTCCCCAACTATGGCTACACCTTC.

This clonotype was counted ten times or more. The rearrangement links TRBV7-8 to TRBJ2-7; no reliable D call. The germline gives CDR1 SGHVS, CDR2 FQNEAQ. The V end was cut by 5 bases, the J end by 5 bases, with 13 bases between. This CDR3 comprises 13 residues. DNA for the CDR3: TGTGCCAGCAGCATTACGCCTGGCAACGAGCAGTACTTC. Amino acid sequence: CASSITPGNEQYF.